The clone carrying this T cell receptor beta chain was counted ten times or more. This sample stems from a study of T cells after posttransplantation cyclophosphamide. Profiled with immunoSEQ multiplex PCR; TCRdb holds only in-frame clones, not every one. This sample has about 39,000 clones, each found more than once. Trimming shortened V by 3 bases and J by 9 bases, and 12 bases separated the two germline ends. CDR3 length: 13 residues. Germline V lookup: CDR1 SGHVS, CDR2 FQNEAQ. The chain uses TRBV7-8 and TRBJ2-1, with a weak D call TRBD2 (6 bases). Specimen: PBMCs. This TCR was recovered from a woman aged 45-60 years in good health and a related stem cell transplant donor. The CDR3 sequence: CASSFRPRGEQFF. CDR3 DNA sequence: TGTGCCAGCAGCTTCCGCCCGCGGGGTGAGCAGTTCTTC. Together with reference TRBV7-8 and TRBJ2-1, the CDR3 gives the full variable domain: GAGVSQSPRYKVAKRGQDVALRCDPISGHVSLFWYQQALGQGPEFLTYFQNEAQLDKSGLPSDRFFAERPEGSVSTLKIQRTQQEDSAVYLCASSFRPRGEQFFGPGTRLTVL.